This TCR beta chain was obtained from a study of control samples from healthy donors and cancer patients (TCRdb year 2020). Of note for this clone: This clone's antigen is unknown. No base-level quality is on record; no much larger clone is a single base apart.

Its CDR3 holds 15 amino acids, cysteine through phenylalanine. Solely the CDR3 DNA is kept, with 45 bases framed from the first base. V and J are trimmed by 1 base and 5 bases, and the gene matches miss 5 bases of the junction. CDR1 and CDR2 are read off the germline V gene as KGHDR and SFDVKD. Receptors were amplified or captured by the immunoSEQ multiplex PCR assay. Entries here come from immuneACCESS through TCRdb and include only in-frame sequences with V and J called. Some clones fail to appear in such tables; in the studies checked, an unresolved V gene covers under half of the shortfall, and the cause of the remainder is unknown. The sample data list about 92,000 clones, and roughly four fifths of these were observed just once. Over 7.5% of the sample rests with the top ten.

The receptor was derived from an older woman in good health. The chain joins TRBV24-1 to TRBJ2-7; TRBD1 aligns with 9 central bases. The sample consisted of blood. The DNA sequence is as follows: TGTGCCACCAGTGATTTAGGGGACAGGGTTCACGAGCAGTACTTC. It translates as CATSDLGDRVHEQYF.